The present entry profiles one TCR beta chain with its context. The antigen is undetermined. Here immunoSEQ multiplex PCR was the method, and the copy in TCRdb shows in-frame clones only, minus some. The sample records 70,000 to 80,000 clones, under 95% being singletons. Deletions cut 3 bases from V and 4 bases from J, with 14 bases between. The CDR3 is 15 amino acids. Germline V gene data show CDR1 as SGHAT and CDR2 as FQNNGV. The record originates from a study of OX40 agonist ivuxolimab in advanced cancers. Study-wide results and limits: CD4+ and CD8+ blood T cells expanded clonally by week 6 at 0.1 to 3.0 mg/kg.

The chain uses TRBV11-2 and TRBJ2-3; D possibly corresponds to TRBD2 (6 bases). The TCR comes from an adult with an advanced solid tumor such as melanoma, head and neck, liver or kidney cancer. This material consisted of CD4+ or CD8+ T cells sorted from blood, taken in a trial of the OX40 agonist ivuxolimab. CDR3 coding DNA: TGTGCCAGCAGCTTCCCGGGGGTTTTGTCAGATACGCAGTATTTT. Its protein is CASSFPGVLSDTQYF. Together with reference TRBV11-2 and TRBJ2-3, the CDR3 gives the full variable domain: EAGVAQSPRYKIIEKRQSVAFWCNPISGHATLYWYQQILGQGPKLLIQFQNNGVVDDSQLPKDRFSAERLKGVDSTLKIQPAKLEDSAVYLCASSFPGVLSDTQYFGPGTRLTVL.